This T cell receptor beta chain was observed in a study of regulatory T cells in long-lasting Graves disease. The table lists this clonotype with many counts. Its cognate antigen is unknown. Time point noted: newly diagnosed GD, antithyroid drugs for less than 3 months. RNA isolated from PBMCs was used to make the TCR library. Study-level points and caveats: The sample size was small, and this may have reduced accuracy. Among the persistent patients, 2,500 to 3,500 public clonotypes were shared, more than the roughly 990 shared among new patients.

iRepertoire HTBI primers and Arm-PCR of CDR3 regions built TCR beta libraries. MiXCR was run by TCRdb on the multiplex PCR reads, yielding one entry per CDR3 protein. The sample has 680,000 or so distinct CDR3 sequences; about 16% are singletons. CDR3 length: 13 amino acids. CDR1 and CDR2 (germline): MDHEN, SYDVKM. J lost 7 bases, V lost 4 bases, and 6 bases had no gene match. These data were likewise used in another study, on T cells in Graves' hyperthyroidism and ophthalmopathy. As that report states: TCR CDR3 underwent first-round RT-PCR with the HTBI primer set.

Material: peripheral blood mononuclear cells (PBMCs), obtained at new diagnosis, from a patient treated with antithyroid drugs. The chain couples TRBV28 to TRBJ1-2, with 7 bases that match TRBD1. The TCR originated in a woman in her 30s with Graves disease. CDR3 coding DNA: TGTGCCAGCAGTTCCCAGGGGGTAATTGGCTACACCTTC. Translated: CASSSQGVIGYTF.